The TCR beta chain described here comes from a study of T-cell memory formation after mild COVID-19. Study overall: Across donors, TCR clusters were largely donor specific. General study findings and limits: Day 15 to 85 contracting clones showed balanced CD4/CD8; day 15 to 37 expanders favored CD4+. A subset of responding clones appeared in pre-infection memory, suggesting cross-reactive memory joined. For contracting clones, CD4+ ones sat mainly in CM and EM, CD8+ in EMRA.

A word on this clonotype: Its antigen is currently unknown.

MiXCR, applied by TCRdb to the 5' RACE reads, yields one record per CDR3 protein. The repertoire includes approximately 210,000 distinct CDR3 sequences, about 11% of them detected once, and approximately 2.8% sits in the top ten. This receptor was taken from a man younger than 35 who had mild COVID-19 (a few samples of this study predate the infection). Cell type and time point are not known. Material: PBMCs or a T cell subset sorted from them (not recorded which).

Here the CDR3 reads CASSLQAGGPYNEQFF. The CDR3 DNA reads TGTGCCAGCAGCTTACAGGCCGGGGGTCCCTACAATGAGCAGTTCTTC. The chain is built from TRBV11-2 and TRBJ2-1; a weak D match, TRBD2 (6 bases). The CDR3 loop spans 16 amino acids. The germline CDR1 and CDR2 sequences are SGHAT and FQNNGV. V was shortened by 2 bases and J by 2 bases, with 13 bases between the two germline ends.